The 29 T cell receptor beta chains below come from one sample, sequenced in a study of technical replicates of blood from a handful of donors (dated by TCRdb to about 2017). The library came from the immunoSEQ multiplex PCR assay. As stored in TCRdb, this immuneACCESS dataset retains in-frame rearrangements with V and J assigned. A fraction of the clones does not appear; measured against another copy, unresolved V genes explain less than half of the discrepancy, and the remainder lacks a known reason. For this sample there are 55,000 to 60,000 clones; 93% appear just once. Around 4.4% of the sample is in the top ten clones. Sequenced: PBMCs. Receptors originate from a human donor in good health. Some clones in this sample may be carry-over from other donors' samples.

The chain joins TRBV6-1 to TRBJ2-3, with 10 bases fitting TRBD2. Trimming removed 7 bases from V and 1 base from J; junction bases left unmatched: 5. Germline-derived CDR1 and CDR2 are MNHNS and SASEGT. The CDR3 spans 15 residues. This chain's CDR3 is CASIPGLAGTDTQYF. The DNA for the CDR3 is TGTGCCAGCATCCCTGGACTAGCGGGCACAGATACGCAGTATTTT.

The chain employs TRBV7-9 and TRBJ2-5; D is perhaps TRBD2 (6 bases). CDR3 length: 14 residues. Per the germline V gene, CDR1 is SEHNR and CDR2 is FQNEAQ (reference sequence). Trimming took off 6 bases at V and 4 bases at J, with 15 bases between the two ends. CDR3 sequence reads: CASSSGRRVETQYF. CDR3 DNA: TGTGCCAGCAGTTCCGGGAGAAGGGTAGAGACCCAGTACTTC.

The chain combines TRBV5-4 with TRBJ1-1; D is unresolved. Germline values: CDR1 SGHNT, CDR2 YYREEE (reference sequence). With 3 bases removed from V and 0 bases from J, the gap between germline ends came to 15 bases. There are 16 residues in the CDR3. The CDR3 bases are TGTGCCAGCAGCTCCCTTTCTCGGGTATTGAACACTGAAGCTTTCTTT. Protein product: CASSSLSRVLNTEAFF. The variable domain in full, completed from reference TRBV5-4 and TRBJ1-1, reads ETGVTQSPTHLIKTRGQQVTLRCSSQSGHNTVSWYQQALGQGPQFIFQYYREEENGRGNFPPRFSGLQFPNYSSELNVNALELDDSALYLCASSSLSRVLNTEAFFGQGTRLTVV.

The chain joins TRBV28 to TRBJ2-7; D may be TRBD2 (7 bases). V lost 4 bases to trimming and J lost 3 bases, with 16 bases between them. CDR1 MDHEN and CDR2 SYDVKM come from the germline V gene. The CDR3 loop spans 15 amino acids. The CDR3, as DNA: TGTGCCAGCAGTTGGGGGGGCGCGAAGGGCTACGAGCAGTACTTC. Its protein is CASSWGGAKGYEQYF.

This chain joins TRBV6-5 and TRBJ2-5; TRBD1 matches at 7 bases. Germline V gives CDR1 MNHEY, CDR2 SVGAGI. This CDR3 spans 13 amino acids. V dropped 6 bases and J dropped 4; count of bases not matched to a gene: 5. The CDR3 coding sequence is TGTGCCAGCAGGGGACAGAATAGAGAGACCCAGTACTTC. Translated: CASRGQNRETQYF.

The chain uses TRBV29-1 and TRBJ2-1, with 9 bases that match TRBD1. J was trimmed by 6 bases and V by 6 bases; bases with no gene match: 12. Germline V gene lookup returns CDR1 SQVTM and CDR2 ANQGSEA. The CDR3 runs to 15 residues. CDR3 DNA: TGCAGCGTCGCCCGGGACAGGGCGATGTCCAATGAGCAGTTCTTC. This codes for CSVARDRAMSNEQFF.

The chain couples TRBV30 to TRBJ2-3; D perhaps matches TRBD2 (5 bases). V gave up 8 bases and J gave up 2 bases, with 17 bases separating them. CDR3 size: 14 residues. Germline CDR1 is GTSNPN and CDR2 is SVGIG (reference sequence). The CDR3 region is CAPGVAVTTDTQYF. In DNA form, the CDR3 reads TGTGCCCCCGGGGTAGCAGTAACCACAGATACGCAGTATTTT.

This clone was seen just once. V is TRBV12-5 and J is TRBJ1-5; 9 bases line up with TRBD1. There are 15 residues in the CDR3. Germline CDR1 is LGHNT and CDR2 is FRNRAP. V gave up 4 bases and J gave up 2 bases; unmatched junction bases: 3. The CDR3: CASGWTGDGNQPQHF. The DNA for the CDR3 is TGTGCTAGTGGTTGGACAGGGGATGGCAATCAGCCCCAGCATTTT.

The chain recombines TRBV7-9 with TRBJ2-1, with 9 bases that match TRBD2. Germline V gene data show CDR1 as SEHNR and CDR2 as FQNEAQ (reference sequence). The CDR3 runs 18 residues. Trimming at V came to 1 base and at J to 4 bases, leaving 11 bases not matched to a gene. The CDR3 DNA reads TGTGCCAGCAGCTTAGAGGTTAGCGGGAGTCCCCTTTACAATGAGCAGTTCTTC. Translating it yields CASSLEVSGSPLYNEQFF.

The chain joins TRBV7-7 to TRBJ2-1, with a weak D call TRBD2 (5 bases). Germline-derived CDR1 and CDR2 are SSHAT and FNYEAQ (reference sequence). The V end was cut by 1 base, the J end by 9 bases, with 10 bases between. This CDR3 has 13 residues. The CDR3 region is CASSLELGVEQFF. CDR3 nucleotide sequence: TGTGCCAGCAGCTTAGAACTAGGAGTTGAGCAGTTCTTC. The complete variable domain, with remaining parts taken from reference TRBV7-7 and TRBJ2-1, reads GAGVSQSPRYKVTKRGQDVTLRCDPISSHATLYWYQQALGQGPEFLTYFNYEAQPDKSGLPSDRFSAERPEGSISTLTIQRTEQRDSAMYRCASSLELGVEQFFGPGTRLTVL.

The chain links TRBV7-8 to TRBJ1-1, with a tentative D call TRBD1 (6 bases). Between the trimmed V and J ends, which lost 5 bases and 5 bases, there was a span of 12 bases. CDR1 SGHVS and CDR2 FQNEAQ come from the germline V gene. This CDR3 has 13 residues. The CDR3 DNA sequence: TGTGCCAGCAGCGAACAGGGAGTGACTGAAGCTTTCTTT. Amino acid sequence: CASSEQGVTEAFF.

J is TRBJ2-3 and V is TRBV4-3; TRBD1 agrees at 8 bases. V lost 3 bases and J lost 1; bases outside the gene matches: 3. The CDR3 runs to 15 residues. Germline V gives CDR1 LGHNA, CDR2 YSLEER. CDR3 sequence reads: CASSHRGQGTDTQYF. DNA of the CDR3: TGCGCCAGCAGCCACAGGGGGCAAGGCACAGATACGCAGTATTTT.

V is TRBV7-2 and J is TRBJ2-3, with 7 bases matching TRBD2. CDR1 and CDR2 (germline): SGHTA, FQGNSA. The CDR3 spans 13 residues. Trimming removed 5 bases from V and 6 bases from J; junction bases left unmatched: 5. The CDR3 sequence is CASSNTSADTQYF. The DNA for the CDR3 is TGTGCCAGCAGCAATACTAGCGCCGATACGCAGTATTTT.

CDR3 DNA sequence: TGTGCCTGGAGGACCCGACTAGCGGCCCAAAGCAGGTCCTACAATGAGCAGTTCTTC. Residues: CAWRTRLAAQSRSYNEQFF. This chain connects TRBV30 to TRBJ2-1, with 9 positions matching TRBD2. Germline V gene sequence: CDR1 GTSNPN, CDR2 SVGIG (reference sequence). V shed 3 bases and J 1 base; nucleotides not matched to a gene: 16. The CDR3 runs to 19 residues.

This chain joins TRBV6-5 and TRBJ2-3; D may be TRBD2 (5 bases). This CDR3 has 15 residues. The germline CDR1 and CDR2 sequences are MNHEY and SVGAGI. V was pared by 6 bases and J by 2 bases, with 15 bases between. Here the CDR3 reads CASRTQAAITDTQYF. The CDR3 nucleotides read TGTGCCAGCAGGACACAAGCGGCAATCACAGATACGCAGTATTTT.

V and J are TRBV7-2 and TRBJ1-1, with a possible D match to TRBD1 (5 bases). This CDR3 has 15 residues. CDR1 is SGHTA and CDR2 is FQGNSA in the germline V gene. V lost 5 bases and J 3 bases, leaving 16 bases between the germline ends. The CDR3 bases are TGTGCCAGCAGCCGTCGGTGGGGGGGGGACACTGAAGCTTTCTTT. Its translation is CASSRRWGGDTEAFF.

The V call is TRBV6-5, the J call TRBJ1-4, with 7 bases aligning to TRBD1. The V and J ends lost 6 bases and 8 bases, in that order; junction bases with no gene match: 9. This CDR3 has 14 residues. Germline values: CDR1 MNHEY, CDR2 SVGAGI. The CDR3 nucleotides are TGTGCCAGCAGCCCCACAGGGGCAGGGGAAAAACTGTTTTTT. As protein: CASSPTGAGEKLFF.

This chain joins TRBV11-2 and TRBJ2-1; TRBD2 matches at 12 bases. The junction had 3 bases not matched to a gene; V was cut back by 0 bases and J by 3 bases. This CDR3 has 17 residues. The germline V gene has CDR1 SGHAT and CDR2 FQNNGV. The CDR3 bases are TGTGCCAGCAGCTTAGAACTAGCGGGGGGACTCTACAATGAGCAGTTCTTC. Protein sequence: CASSLELAGGLYNEQFF.

Concerning this clone itself: The limits of the CDR3 on the DNA are not certain, so only TCRdb's listed CDR3 is given. CDR3 sequence: CASTSGLADNEQFF. The rearrangement links TRBV27 to TRBJ2-1; the table's D gene call, TRBD2, was not cross checked with the DNA. The germline V gene has CDR1 MNHEY and CDR2 SMNVEV (reference sequence). The CDR3 spans 14 amino acids, including both terminal residues.

This rearrangement joins TRBV14 to TRBJ2-2, with unresolved D. The CDR3 totals 13 residues. CDR1 SGHDN and CDR2 FVKESK come from the germline V gene. Deletions cut 1 base from V and 7 bases from J, with 7 bases between. CDR3 coding DNA: TGTGCCAGCAGCCAAGTGGTCGGCGGGGAGCTGTTTTTT. Amino acid sequence: CASSQVVGGELFF.

The chain recombines TRBV19 with TRBJ2-1; D is unresolved. Trimming took off 4 bases at V and 0 bases at J, with 13 bases between the two ends. The CDR3 has 16 residues. The V gene's germline CDR1 is LNHDA and CDR2 SQIVND (reference sequence). DNA for the CDR3: TGTGCCAGTAGTACGCGTTCCGCGAGCTCCTACAATGAGCAGTTCTTC. Protein sequence: CASSTRSASSYNEQFF.

This clone has a single count. The chain recombines TRBV7-9 with TRBJ2-1, with D maybe TRBD2 (7 bases). Between the trimmed V and J ends, which lost 5 bases and 3 bases, there was a span of 17 bases. CDR1 is SEHNR, CDR2 FQNEAQ, per germline (reference sequence). CDR3 length: 16 amino acids. CDR3 sequence reads: CASSPARGAVYNEQFF. The CDR3 DNA is TGTGCCAGCAGCCCGGCCCGGGGGGCCGTCTACAATGAGCAGTTCTTC. Using reference TRBV7-9 and TRBJ2-1 for the parts outside the CDR3, the full variable domain is DTGVSQNPRHKITKRGQNVTFRCDPISEHNRLYWYRQTLGQGPEFLTYFQNEAQLEKSRLLSDRFSAERPKGSFSTLEIQRTEQGDSAMYLCASSPARGAVYNEQFFGPGTRLTVL.

This clone was found a few times. The chain joins TRBV4-1 to TRBJ2-1; D uncertain. Germline V CDR1 and CDR2: MGHRA, YSYEKL. This CDR3 contains 15 residues. Trimming removed 3 bases from V and 3 bases from J, with 12 bases in between. The CDR3 region is CASSQLPTFYNEQFF. The CDR3, as DNA: TGCGCCAGCAGCCAGCTCCCCACATTCTACAATGAGCAGTTCTTC.

V usage is TRBV5-1 and J usage is TRBJ2-2, with a possible D match to TRBD1 (5 bases). From germline, CDR1 is SGHRS and CDR2 YFSETQ. Trimming took off 4 bases at V and 1 base at J, with 14 bases between the two ends. The CDR3 length is 16 residues. The CDR3 bases are TGCGCCAGCAGCCCCCTGGGGCAGGGGAACACCGGGGAGCTGTTTTTT. Translation: CASSPLGQGNTGELFF.

The gene calls are TRBV7-6 and TRBJ2-5; 7 bases are a match to TRBD2. The V gene end was trimmed by 5 bases and the J gene end by 6 bases; junction bases not matched to a gene: 18. CDR3 size: 17 residues. Germline values: CDR1 SGHVS, CDR2 FNYEAQ. In DNA form, the CDR3 reads TGTGCCAGCAGCGAAGAGCGGGGCCGGCGGGGGTGGAAGACCCAGTACTTC. It is translated as CASSEERGRRGWKTQYF.

The chain links TRBV5-1 to TRBJ1-1; the D gene is possibly TRBD1 (5 bases). The length of the CDR3 is 14 residues. The germline V gene encodes CDR1 SGHRS and CDR2 YFSETQ. Trimming took 6 bases from V and 4 from J, leaving 16 bases between them. DNA for the CDR3: TGCGCCAGCACCAACGACGGGGGGGGCACTGAAGCTTTCTTT. Translating gives CASTNDGGGTEAFF.

The chain employs TRBV7-3 and TRBJ2-1; D is unclear. V was cut by 3 bases and J by 7 bases, with 10 bases left in between. The CDR3 spans 13 residues. Germline CDR1 and CDR2: SGHTA and FQGTGA. The CDR3: CASSLTDLNEQFF. The CDR3 DNA is TGTGCCAGCAGCTTGACTGATCTGAATGAGCAGTTCTTC.

V and J are TRBV6-1 and TRBJ1-5; a weak D match, TRBD1 (6 bases). Germline V CDR1 and CDR2: MNHNS, SASEGT. CDR3 length equals 14 residues. The V and J ends lost 10 bases and 7 bases respectively, with 20 bases between them. This CDR3 reads CATLQQGWDQPQHF. The CDR3 DNA reads as TGTGCCACCTTACAACAGGGCTGGGACCAGCCCCAGCATTTT.

The chain uses TRBV18 and TRBJ1-1; TRBD1 might be the D (5 bases). Germline assignment: CDR1 KGHSH and CDR2 LQKENI. This CDR3 has 16 amino acids. V lost 6 bases to trimming and J lost 1 base, with 18 bases between them. The CDR3 loop is CASSATLGRRNTEAFF. CDR3 in DNA: TGTGCCAGCTCGGCCACCCTGGGGCGGAGGAACACTGAAGCTTTCTTT.